This T cell receptor (beta chain) was documented in a study of blood T cell repertoires in COVID-19. Authors' methods: It was from reference gene primer amplification that nucleated cell counts were estimated. Libraries were prepared by immunoSEQ multiplex PCR; TCRdb keeps only in-frame clonotypes and omits some of them. Clone size and V and J calls were adopted from that table, with D and trimming inferred from the DNA. The sample holds about 160,000 clones; approximately 95% are singletons and the top ten take around 4.6%. With 1 base removed from V and 0 bases from J, the gap between germline ends came to 7 bases. Germline CDR1 reads MNHEY; CDR2 reads SMNVEV (reference sequence). There are 15 residues in the CDR3.

The chain links TRBV27 to TRBJ1-5; TRBD1 might be the D (5 bases). Sequenced: peripheral blood. This TCR derives from a woman aged 45-65 years with acute or convalescent COVID-19. Here the CDR3 reads CASSLWGGSNQPQHF. The CDR3 region has the DNA TGTGCCAGCAGTTTATGGGGCGGTAGCAATCAGCCCCAGCATTTT.